What follows are 15 T cell receptor beta chains derived from one specimen sequenced in a study of cytotoxic CD8 clonotypes in ibrutinib-treated CLL. Libraries were prepared by immunoSEQ multiplex PCR; TCRdb keeps only in-frame clonotypes and omits some of them. The table records some 140,000 clones, roughly 80% of them present only once. The sequencing used PBMCs, collected after 24 months of ibrutinib treatment. These receptors originate from a human donor with chronic lymphocytic leukemia.

The chain joins TRBV2 to TRBJ1-6; D is possibly TRBD1 (5 bases). The length of the CDR3 is 15 residues. CDR1 is SNHLY, CDR2 FYNNEI, per germline. V lost 7 bases and J lost 1, with 11 bases in between. For the CDR3, the DNA is TGTGCCAGCATGGGGGGGGAGTCCTATAATTCACCCCTCCACTTT. This translates into CASMGGESYNSPLHF.

The chain is built from TRBV19 and TRBJ2-7, with a tentative D call TRBD2 (6 bases). Germline V lookup: CDR1 LNHDA, CDR2 SQIVND (reference sequence). The CDR3 is made up of 15 amino acids. V lost 1 base, J lost 6 bases, and 16 bases lay in between. This chain's CDR3 is CASSIVASGASEQYF. CDR3 bases: TGTGCCAGTAGTATAGTGGCGTCGGGAGCCAGCGAGCAGTACTTC.

This clone was counted between two and nine times. The V gene is TRBV7-2, the J gene TRBJ2-7, with a tentative D call TRBD2 (6 bases). The V and J ends lost 5 bases and 0 bases respectively, with 17 bases between them. This CDR3 comprises 16 residues. Germline CDR1 is SGHTA and CDR2 is FQGNSA. As DNA, the CDR3 is TGTGCCAGCAGCCGCCGGGACTCTCAGAGCTCCTACGAGCAGTACTTC. Translation gives CASSRRDSQSSYEQYF.

This clone was counted a single time. CDR3 DNA sequence: TGTGCCAGCTCCCCGGACAGTAATCTCAATCAGCCCCAGCATTTT. This translates into CASSPDSNLNQPQHF. This chain connects TRBV18 to TRBJ1-5, with D maybe TRBD1 (6 bases). V lost 6 bases to trimming and J lost 3 bases, with 15 bases between them. CDR1 and CDR2 (germline): KGHSH, LQKENI. The CDR3 is made up of 15 amino acids.

This clone came up a few times. The CDR3 region is CASSRVLTGGNTGELFF. The CDR3 DNA is TGCGCCAGCAGCCGCGTCCTCACAGGGGGGAACACCGGGGAGCTGTTTTTT. This chain joins TRBV5-1 and TRBJ2-2; TRBD1 agrees at 8 bases. CDR3 length: 17 amino acids. Unmatched junction bases numbered 9, after V lost 4 bases and J lost 1 base. Germline CDR1 SGHRS, CDR2 YFSETQ.

V is TRBV9 and J is TRBJ2-5; possible D gene TRBD2, 5 bases. The V end lost 4 bases, the J end lost 5 bases, and 18 bases lay between the germline ends. The CDR3 has 15 residues. Germline-derived CDR1 and CDR2 are SGDLS and YYNGEE. For the CDR3, the DNA is TGTGCCAGCAGCCCTTCGGTCCTTCGAGGGGAGACCCAGTACTTC. It encodes CASSPSVLRGETQYF.

The chain joins TRBV28 to TRBJ1-1; the D gene is possibly TRBD1 (5 bases). Germline V gives CDR1 MDHEN, CDR2 SYDVKM. V was pared by 2 bases and J by 2 bases, with 15 bases between. The CDR3 consists of 16 residues. The CDR3 region has the DNA TGTGCCAGCAGTTTACAGGACATGGTGATAAACACTGAAGCTTTCTTT. Translation: CASSLQDMVINTEAFF.

The chain employs TRBV6-5 and TRBJ1-5; D is unresolved. The V end was cut by 2 bases, the J end by 7 bases, with 12 bases between. Germline values: CDR1 MNHEY, CDR2 SVGAGI. The CDR3 consists of 14 residues. As DNA, the CDR3 is TGTGCCAGCAGTTACCAAGCGGCCCCCCAGCCCCAGCATTTT. Protein product: CASSYQAAPQPQHF.

The chain joins TRBV19 to TRBJ2-1; D is undetermined. Germline CDR1 is LNHDA and CDR2 is SQIVND (reference sequence). V lost 3 bases to trimming and J lost 10 bases, with 19 bases between them. CDR3 length: 15 amino acids. CDR3 residues: CASSMTAGPWVEQFF. CDR3 DNA sequence: TGTGCCAGTAGTATGACGGCAGGCCCCTGGGTAGAGCAGTTCTTC.

The chain couples TRBV10-3 to TRBJ1-1, with 7 bases matching TRBD1. The CDR3 has 15 residues. Losses at the gene ends were 6 bases for V and 1 base for J; bases not matched to a gene: 8. CDR1 and CDR2 (germline): ENHRY, SYGVKD. CDR3 in DNA: TGTGCCATCAGGGGGACAGTGGCCAGGAACACTGAAGCTTTCTTT. Residues: CAIRGTVARNTEAFF.

V and J are TRBV7-9 and TRBJ1-2; D is unresolved. This CDR3 has 16 residues. Trimming took 5 bases from V and 2 from J, leaving 18 bases between them. Germline V lookup: CDR1 SEHNR, CDR2 FQNEAQ (reference sequence). CDR3 region: CASSDDSGSRNYGYTF. Here the CDR3 DNA reads TGTGCCAGCAGCGACGATAGTGGCAGCCGCAACTATGGCTACACCTTC. Full variable domain (missing parts from reference TRBV7-9 and TRBJ1-2): DTGVSQNPRHKITKRGQNVTFRCDPISEHNRLYWYRQTLGQGPEFLTYFQNEAQLEKSRLLSDRFSAERPKGSFSTLEIQRTEQGDSAMYLCASSDDSGSRNYGYTFGSGTRLTVV.

The rearrangement uses TRBV7-8 and TRBJ1-2; D call uncertain. Germline V gene lookup returns CDR1 SGHVS and CDR2 FQNEAQ. V was shortened by 3 bases and J by 7 bases, with 9 bases between the two germline ends. CDR3 size: 12 residues. In DNA form, the CDR3 reads TGTGCCAGCAGCTTTCCCGGGGTTGGCTACACCTTC. This sequence encodes CASSFPGVGYTF.

With respect to this clone: The junction departs from the called germline gene at one end, perhaps through a read error. CDR3: CASSYDRF. Written as DNA, the CDR3 is TGTGCCAGCAGTTATGACAGGTTC. J is TRBJ1-2 and V is TRBV6-1; D perhaps matches TRBD1 (6 bases). Germline V gives CDR1 MNHNS, CDR2 SASEGT. This CDR3 has 8 amino acids.

The V gene is TRBV10-3, the J gene TRBJ1-3, with D perhaps TRBD1 (6 bases). This CDR3 comprises 14 residues. Germline values: CDR1 ENHRY, CDR2 SYGVKD. With 6 bases removed from V and 0 bases from J, the gap between germline ends came to 9 bases. The CDR3 DNA sequence: TGTGCCATCAGGGCGGACAGCTCTGGAAACACCATATATTTT. It codes for CAIRADSSGNTIYF.

The V and J genes are TRBV5-4 and TRBJ2-5; D is perhaps TRBD1 (6 bases). The CDR3 is 13 amino acids. With 4 bases removed from V and 3 bases from J, the gap between germline ends came to 10 bases. Germline loops: CDR1 SGHNT, CDR2 YYREEE (reference sequence). The CDR3 spells CASSPWTEETQYF. The DNA for the CDR3 is TGTGCCAGCAGCCCATGGACAGAAGAGACCCAGTACTTC.